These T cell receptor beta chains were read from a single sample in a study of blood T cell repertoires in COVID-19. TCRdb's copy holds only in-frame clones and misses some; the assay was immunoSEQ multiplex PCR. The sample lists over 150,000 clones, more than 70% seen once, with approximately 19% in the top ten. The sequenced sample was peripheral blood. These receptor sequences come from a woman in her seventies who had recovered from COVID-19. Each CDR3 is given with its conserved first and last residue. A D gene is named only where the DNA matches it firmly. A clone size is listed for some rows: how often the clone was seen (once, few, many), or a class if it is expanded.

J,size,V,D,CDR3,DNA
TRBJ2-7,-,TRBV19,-,CASPPDGQGPSYEQYF,TGTGCCAGTCCTCCCGACGGGCAGGGCCCATCCTACGAGCAGTACTTC
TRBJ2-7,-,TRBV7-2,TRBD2,CASSLGAASGPYEQYF,TGTGCCAGCAGCTTAGGGGCGGCTAGCGGGCCGTACGAGCAGTACTTC
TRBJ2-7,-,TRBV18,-,CASSGTSGIDEQYF,TGTGCCAGCTCGGGGACAAGCGGGATCGACGAGCAGTACTTC
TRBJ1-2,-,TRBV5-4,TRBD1,CASSSGWDRVGYTF,TGTGCCAGCAGCTCCGGTTGGGACAGGGTCGGCTACACCTTC
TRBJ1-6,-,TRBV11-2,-,CASSPGTFWDSPLHF,TGTGCCAGCAGCCCCGGGACTTTTTGGGATTCACCCCTCCACTTT
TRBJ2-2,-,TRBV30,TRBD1,CAWQGADRGSGELFF,TGTGCCTGGCAGGGCGCGGACAGGGGATCCGGGGAGCTGTTTTTT
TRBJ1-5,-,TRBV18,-,CASSQQGGNQPQHF,TGTGCCAGCTCACAGCAGGGCGGCAATCAGCCCCAGCATTTT
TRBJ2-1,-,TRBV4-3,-,CASSQGRDEQFF,TGCGCCAGCAGCCAAGGTCGGGATGAGCAGTTCTTC
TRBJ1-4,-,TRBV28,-,CASGENEKLFF,TGTGCCAGCGGGGAGAATGAAAAACTGTTTTTT
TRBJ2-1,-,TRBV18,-,CASSQVSGNNEQFF,TGTGCCAGCTCACAAGTGTCGGGGAACAATGAGCAGTTCTTC
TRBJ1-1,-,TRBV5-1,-,CASSLGRPNTEAFF,TGCGCCAGCAGCTTAGGCAGGCCTAACACTGAAGCTTTCTTT
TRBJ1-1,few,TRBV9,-,CASSVNPDRQDRGLNTEAFF,TGTGCCAGCAGCGTAAACCCGGACAGACAGGACCGGGGATTGAACACTGAAGCTTTCTTT
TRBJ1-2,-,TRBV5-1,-,CASSLAPGRVNYGYTF,TGCGCCAGCAGCTTGGCCCCGGGCAGGGTTAACTATGGCTACACCTTC
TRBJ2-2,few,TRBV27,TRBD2,CASSLWLAGGPRGGELFF,TGTGCCAGCAGTTTATGGCTAGCGGGAGGGCCGCGTGGCGGGGAGCTGTTTTTT
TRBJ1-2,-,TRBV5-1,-,CASSLGTPGRGGYTF,TGCGCCAGCAGCTTGGGGACCCCAGGGAGGGGAGGCTACACCTTC
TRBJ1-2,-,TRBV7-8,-,CASSLVPDSPLWYGYTF,TGTGCCAGCAGCTTAGTCCCCGACAGTCCCCTCTGGTATGGCTACACCTTC
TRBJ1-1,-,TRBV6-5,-,CASSHRGDTEAFF,TGTGCCAGCAGCCACCGGGGGGACACTGAAGCTTTCTTT
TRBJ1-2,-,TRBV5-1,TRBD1,CASSLGQGDYGYTF,TGCGCCAGCAGCCTCGGACAGGGTGACTATGGCTACACCTTC
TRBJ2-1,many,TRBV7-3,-,CASSWDFRWQFF,TGTGCCAGCAGTTGGGACTTCCGATGGCAGTTCTTC
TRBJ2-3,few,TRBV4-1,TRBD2,CASSQDRVVAGWTQYF,TGCGCCAGCAGCCAAGATCGGGTGGTAGCGGGGTGGACGCAGTATTTT
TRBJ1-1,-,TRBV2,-,CAPSAGPHTEAFF,TGTGCCCCATCCGCGGGTCCACACACTGAAGCTTTCTTT
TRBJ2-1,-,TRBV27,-,CASSRARGGGNNEQFF,TGTGCCAGCTCCCGGGCTAGGGGGGGCGGCAACAATGAGCAGTTCTTC
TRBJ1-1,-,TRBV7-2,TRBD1,CASSSDRATEAFF,TGTGCCAGCAGCTCGGACAGGGCCACTGAAGCTTTCTTT
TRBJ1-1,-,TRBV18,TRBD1,CASSPWTGSMNTEAFF,TGTGCCAGCTCACCGTGGACAGGGTCTATGAACACTGAAGCTTTCTTT
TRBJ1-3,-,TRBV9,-,CASSPQGTTGNTIYF,TGTGCCAGCAGCCCTCAGGGGACTACCGGAAACACCATATATTTT
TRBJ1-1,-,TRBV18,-,CASSSSLKNTEAFF,TGTGCCAGCTCTTCGTCACTGAAGAACACTGAAGCTTTCTTT
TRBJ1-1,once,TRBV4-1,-,CASSHSPGEEITEAFF,TGCGCCAGCAGCCATTCCCCCGGGGAAGAAATCACTGAAGCTTTCTTT
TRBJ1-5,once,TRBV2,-,CASRYDSSNQPQHF,TGTGCCAGCAGGTACGACAGTAGCAATCAGCCCCAGCATTTT
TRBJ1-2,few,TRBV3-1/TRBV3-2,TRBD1,CASSTRDRGNADGYTF,TGTGCCAGCAGCACCCGGGACAGGGGAAATGCCGATGGCTACACCTTC
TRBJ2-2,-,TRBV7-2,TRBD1,CASSLVTGGPGELFF,TGTGCCAGCAGCTTAGTCACAGGGGGCCCCGGGGAGCTGTTTTTT
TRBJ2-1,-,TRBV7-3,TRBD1,CASSRNRGSGNEQFF,TGTGCCAGCAGCCGTAACAGGGGAAGTGGGAATGAGCAGTTCTTC
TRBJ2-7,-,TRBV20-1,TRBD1,CSASRVGQGAYEQYF,TGCAGTGCTAGTAGGGTGGGGCAGGGGGCGTACGAGCAGTACTTC